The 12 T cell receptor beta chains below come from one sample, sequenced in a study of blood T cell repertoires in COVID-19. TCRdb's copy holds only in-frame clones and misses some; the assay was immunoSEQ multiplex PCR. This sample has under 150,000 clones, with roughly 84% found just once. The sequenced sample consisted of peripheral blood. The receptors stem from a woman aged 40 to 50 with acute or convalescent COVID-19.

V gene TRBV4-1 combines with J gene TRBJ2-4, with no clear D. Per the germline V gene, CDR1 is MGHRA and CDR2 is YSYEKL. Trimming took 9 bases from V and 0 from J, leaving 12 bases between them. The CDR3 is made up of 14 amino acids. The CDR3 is CARVVGVAKNIQYF. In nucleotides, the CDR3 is TGCGCCAGGGTGGTTGGAGTAGCCAAAAACATTCAGTACTTC.

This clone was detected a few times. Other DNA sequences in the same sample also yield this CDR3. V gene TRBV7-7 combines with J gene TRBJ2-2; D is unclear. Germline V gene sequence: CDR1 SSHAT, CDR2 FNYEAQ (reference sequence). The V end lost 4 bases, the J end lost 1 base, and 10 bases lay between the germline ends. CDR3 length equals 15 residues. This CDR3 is CASSSMTGNTGELFF. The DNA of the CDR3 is TGTGCCAGCAGCTCGATGACTGGGAACACCGGGGAGCTGTTTTTT.

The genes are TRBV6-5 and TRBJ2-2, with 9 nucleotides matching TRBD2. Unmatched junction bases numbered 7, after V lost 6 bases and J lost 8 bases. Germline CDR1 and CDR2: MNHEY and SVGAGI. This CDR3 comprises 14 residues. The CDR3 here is CASSNSGGLGELFF. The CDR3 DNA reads TGTGCCAGCAGCAATAGCGGGGGTTTGGGGGAGCTGTTTTTT.

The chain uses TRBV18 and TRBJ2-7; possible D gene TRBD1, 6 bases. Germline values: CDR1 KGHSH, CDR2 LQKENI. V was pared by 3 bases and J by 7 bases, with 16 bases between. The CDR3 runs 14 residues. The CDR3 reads CASSPQQGTEEQYF. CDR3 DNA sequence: TGTGCCAGCTCACCCCAACAGGGAACGGAGGAGCAGTACTTC.

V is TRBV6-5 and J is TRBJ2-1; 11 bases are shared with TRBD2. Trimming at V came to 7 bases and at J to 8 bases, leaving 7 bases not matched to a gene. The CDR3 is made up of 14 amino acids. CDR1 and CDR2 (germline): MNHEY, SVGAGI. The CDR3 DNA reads TGTGCCAGCACGTCTAGCGGGGGGTTCTATGAGCAGTTCTTC. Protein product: CASTSSGGFYEQFF.

CDR3 DNA: TGTGCCAGTAGTATAGGTGGGGGAGGGCCTGAAGCTTTCTTT. Translated, it gives CASSIGGGGPEAFF. The chain has TRBV19 and TRBJ1-1; D is possibly TRBD1 (5 bases). From germline, CDR1 is LNHDA and CDR2 SQIVND (reference sequence). The CDR3 spans 14 residues. Trimming removed 1 base from V and 6 bases from J, with 12 bases in between.

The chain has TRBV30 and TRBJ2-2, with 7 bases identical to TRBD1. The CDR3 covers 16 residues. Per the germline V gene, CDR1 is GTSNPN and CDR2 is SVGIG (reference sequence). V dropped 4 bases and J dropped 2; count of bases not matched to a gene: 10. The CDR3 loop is CAWKRATGRNTGELFF. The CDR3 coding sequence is TGTGCCTGGAAGAGGGCGACAGGGAGAAACACCGGGGAGCTGTTTTTT.

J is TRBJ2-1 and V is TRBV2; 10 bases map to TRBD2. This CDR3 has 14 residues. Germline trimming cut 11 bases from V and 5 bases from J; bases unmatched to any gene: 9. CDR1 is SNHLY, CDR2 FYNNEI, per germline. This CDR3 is CAGKRLAGHNEQFF. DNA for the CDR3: TGTGCCGGTAAAAGACTAGCGGGCCACAATGAGCAGTTCTTC.

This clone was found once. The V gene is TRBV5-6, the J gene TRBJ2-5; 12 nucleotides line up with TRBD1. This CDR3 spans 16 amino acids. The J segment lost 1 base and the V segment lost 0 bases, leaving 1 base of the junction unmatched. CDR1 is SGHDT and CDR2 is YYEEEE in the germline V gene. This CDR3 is CASSLVGQGAQETQYF. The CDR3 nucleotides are TGTGCCAGCAGCTTGGTGGGACAGGGGGCCCAAGAGACCCAGTACTTC.

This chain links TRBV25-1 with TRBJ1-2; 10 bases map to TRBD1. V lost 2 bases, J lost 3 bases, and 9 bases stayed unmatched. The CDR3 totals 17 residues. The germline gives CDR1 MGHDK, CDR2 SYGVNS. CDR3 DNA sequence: TGTGCCAGCAGTGAAACTCCAGACAGGGGGCCAGACTATGGCTACACCTTC. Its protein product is CASSETPDRGPDYGYTF.

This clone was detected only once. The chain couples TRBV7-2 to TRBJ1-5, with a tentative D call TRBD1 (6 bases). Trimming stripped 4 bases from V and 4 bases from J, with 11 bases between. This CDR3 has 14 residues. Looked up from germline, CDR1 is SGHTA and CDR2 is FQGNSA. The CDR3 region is CASSYRGGNQPQHF. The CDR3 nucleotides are TGTGCCAGCAGCTATAGGGGGGGAAATCAGCCCCAGCATTTT. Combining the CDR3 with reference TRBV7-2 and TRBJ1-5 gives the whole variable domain GAGVSQSPSNKVTEKGKDVELRCDPISGHTALYWYRQSLGQGLEFLIYFQGNSAPDKSGLPSDRFSAERTGGSVSTLTIQRTQQEDSAVYLCASSYRGGNQPQHFGDGTRLSIL.

Here the CDR3 DNA reads TGTGCCAGCAGTGTGGGACAGGAGTACTTC. Protein: CASSVGQEYF. The rearrangement joins TRBV2 to TRBJ2-7; 8 bases fit TRBD1. Germline loops: CDR1 SNHLY, CDR2 FYNNEI. This CDR3 has 10 amino acids. The trim removed 4 bases at V and 11 bases at J, leaving 1 base unmatched.